Reported below is one TCR beta chain. Its cognate antigen is unknown. These data originate in a study of cytomegalovirus exposure and HLA in healthy donors. Trimming took 4 bases from V and 7 from J, leaving 16 bases between them. Germline lookup yields CDR1 MDHEN and CDR2 SYDVKM. This CDR3 is built from 15 residues. Overall study findings and caveats: The authors confirmed in vitro that three CMV-associated chains were specific for CMV antigens.

PCR amplification relied on 60 Vbeta primers (plus 13 Jbeta primers). Profiled with immunoSEQ multiplex PCR; TCRdb holds only in-frame clones, not every one. Its clone listing holds roughly 77,000 clones. The receptor's source is a man aged 30 to 45 in good health and CMV-seronegative. V gene TRBV28 combines with J gene TRBJ2-2; weak D call: TRBD2 (5 bases). The sample comprised PBMCs. Written as DNA, the CDR3 is TGTGCCAGCAGTTCCCCCTCCGGGGTTATCGGGGAGCTGTTTTTT. This sequence encodes CASSSPSGVIGELFF.